The 19 T cell receptor beta chains in this list originate from one sample, sequenced in a study of Graves' ophthalmopathy and Graves' hyperthyroidism. Using RNA transcripts, the TCR beta CDR3 regions were amplified. The authors performed first-round RT-PCR with HTBI primers and then a second-round multiplex PCR. Via MiXCR, TCRdb re-called the multiplex PCR reads, giving one row per CDR3 protein. Seen here are around 340,000 distinct CDR3 sequences, roughly a sixth observed once, and the top ten hold more than 9%. The specimen sequenced was peripheral blood. The receptors come from an adult man with Graves' ophthalmopathy.

This clonotype has a count of ten or more. The chain combines TRBV6-1 with TRBJ2-2, with D uncertain. The CDR3 sequence is 13 residues long. Between the trimmed V and J ends, which lost 4 bases and 7 bases, there was a span of 10 bases. In germline, CDR1 is MNHNS, CDR2 SASEGT. The CDR3 is CASSAWTGGELFF. DNA of the CDR3: TGTGCCAGCAGTGCTTGGACGGGCGGGGAGCTGTTTTTT.

The chain employs TRBV6-1 and TRBJ2-7; TRBD1 matches 10 bases. The CDR3 sequence is 15 residues long. Per the germline V gene, CDR1 is MNHNS and CDR2 is SASEGT. The J segment lost 0 bases and the V segment lost 7 bases, leaving 6 bases of the junction unmatched. The CDR3 protein is CASKTGGSSSYEQYF. CDR3 bases: TGTGCCAGCAAGACAGGGGGCTCAAGCTCCTACGAGCAGTACTTC.

The gene calls are TRBV12-3 or TRBV12-4 and TRBJ2-5, with D possibly matching TRBD1 (5 bases). With 5 bases removed from V and 2 bases from J, the gap between germline ends came to 12 bases. This CDR3 has 14 residues. CDR3: CASSRAGIQETQYF. As DNA, the CDR3 is TGTGCCAGCAGTCGCGCAGGGATACAAGAGACCCAGTACTTC.

This clonotype was detected a few times. Sequence at one end of the junction differs from germline and may be a read error. CDR3: CAISPLYEQSF. For the CDR3, the DNA is TGTGCCATCAGCCCTCTCTACGAGCAGTCCTTC. The rearrangement uses TRBV6-2 or TRBV6-3 and TRBJ2-7; no reliable D call. Germline V CDR1 and CDR2: MNHEY, SVGEGT. The CDR3 length is 11 residues.

This chain joins TRBV28 and TRBJ2-5, with 8 bases identical to TRBD1. CDR3 length equals 15 residues. J lost 4 bases, V lost 6 bases, and 10 bases had no gene match. Germline CDR1 and CDR2: MDHEN and SYDVKM. CDR3 DNA sequence: TGTGCCAGCAGGACCCAGGGGGCGCTCGGAGAGACCCAGTACTTC. It specifies CASRTQGALGETQYF. The full variable domain, in which reference TRBV28 and TRBJ2-5 provide the parts outside the CDR3, is DVKVTQSSRYLVKRTGEKVFLECVQDMDHENMFWYRQDPGLGLRLIYFSYDVKMKEKGDIPEGYSVSREKKERFSLILESASTNQTSMYLCASRTQGALGETQYFGPGTRLLVL.

In this sample, this clonotype turned up a few times. This chain uses TRBV30 with TRBJ2-2; D call uncertain. This CDR3 has 16 amino acids. V dropped 3 bases and J dropped 0 bases, with 14 bases sitting between them. The germline V gene has CDR1 GTSNPN and CDR2 SVGIG (reference sequence). Here the CDR3 DNA reads TGTGCCTGGAGACTGGGAAGGGCTTCGAACACCGGGGAGCTGTTTTTT. It specifies CAWRLGRASNTGELFF.

This clonotype came up many times. CDR3 DNA: TGTGCCAGCAGTGAAGGGGGTGGAAACACCATATATTTT. Translating gives CASSEGGGNTIYF. This chain uses TRBV2 with TRBJ1-3; no definite D call. The CDR3 consists of 13 residues. Trimming took off 1 base at V and 3 bases at J, with 4 bases between the two ends. Germline CDR1 SNHLY, CDR2 FYNNEI.

This clonotype was seen repeatedly, ten times or more. The gene calls are TRBV7-2 and TRBJ2-5; maybe TRBD2 (6 bases). Trimming stripped 5 bases from V and 4 bases from J, with 14 bases between. The length of the CDR3 is 14 residues. The germline V gene has CDR1 SGHTA and CDR2 FQGNSA. CDR3 sequence (DNA): TGTGCCAGCAGCAGGGATGGGCGGGGAGAGACCCAGTACTTC. Its protein is CASSRDGRGETQYF.

Ten or more counts support this clonotype. The chain couples TRBV28 to TRBJ1-1; D gene ambiguous. Germline-derived CDR1 and CDR2 are MDHEN and SYDVKM. This CDR3 region has 14 residues. V gave up 5 bases and J gave up 1 base, with 11 bases separating them. CDR3: CASSTGNPNTEAFF. CDR3 nucleotide sequence: TGTGCCAGCAGTACGGGGAATCCGAACACTGAAGCTTTCTTT.

This clonotype was seen just once. V is TRBV29-1 and J is TRBJ1-1, with unresolved D. The CDR3 totals 13 residues. CDR1 and CDR2 (germline): SQVTM, ANQGSEA. Trimming removed 3 bases from V and 4 bases from J, with 12 bases in between. CDR3: CSVESGGSTEAFF. The CDR3 bases are TGCAGCGTTGAGTCTGGAGGGAGCACTGAAGCTTTCTTT. Combining the CDR3 with reference TRBV29-1 and TRBJ1-1 gives the whole variable domain SAVISQKPSRDICQRGTSLTIQCQVDSQVTMMFWYRQQPGQSLTLIATANQGSEATYESGFVIDKFPISRPNLTFSTLTVSNMSPEDSSIYLCSVESGGSTEAFFGQGTRLTVV.

The chain links TRBV5-1 to TRBJ1-2, with D possibly TRBD1 on 5 matching bases. Germline V gene lookup returns CDR1 SGHRS and CDR2 YFSETQ. V shed 5 bases and J shed 8 bases, with 19 bases lying between them. This CDR3 has 14 amino acids. The CDR3 bases are TGCGCCAGCAGGTCCGACAGCCCGCAAAGAGGCTACACCTTC. It yields the protein CASRSDSPQRGYTF.

This clonotype appeared a few times. V usage is TRBV3-1 and J usage is TRBJ2-5; no reliable D call. Germline V lookup: CDR1 LGHDT, CDR2 YNNKEL (reference sequence). With 1 base removed from V and 0 bases from J, the gap between germline ends came to 12 bases. This CDR3 is built from 16 residues. The CDR3 DNA reads as TGTGCCAGCAGCCAAGGACTTTTTGGCTACCAAGAGACCCAGTACTTC. This codes for CASSQGLFGYQETQYF.

This clonotype was seen repeatedly, ten times or more. This chain connects TRBV20-1 to TRBJ1-2; D might be TRBD1 (6 bases). In germline, CDR1 is DFQATT, CDR2 SNEGSKA (reference sequence). Trimming removed 3 bases from V and 6 bases from J, with 14 bases in between. The CDR3 spans 13 residues. The CDR3 DNA sequence: TGCAGTGCTAGTGGGCAGGGGAGTCATGGCTACACCTTC. Its protein is CSASGQGSHGYTF.

Many counts were recorded for this clonotype. The rearrangement links TRBV7-8 to TRBJ2-7; 7 bases map to TRBD2. Germline V lookup: CDR1 SGHVS, CDR2 FQNEAQ. Losses at the gene ends were 3 bases for V and 2 bases for J; bases not matched to a gene: 1. The CDR3 loop spans 13 amino acids. The CDR3 reads CASSFGGAYEQYF. In DNA form, the CDR3 reads TGTGCCAGCAGCTTTGGGGGGGCCTACGAGCAGTACTTC. Supplemented by reference TRBV7-8 and TRBJ2-7, the full variable domain reads GAGVSQSPRYKVAKRGQDVALRCDPISGHVSLFWYQQALGQGPEFLTYFQNEAQLDKSGLPSDRFFAERPEGSVSTLKIQRTQQEDSAVYLCASSFGGAYEQYFGPGTRLTVT.

This clonotype was seen repeatedly, ten times or more. The chain carries TRBV9 and TRBJ1-2; TRBD1 might be the D (5 bases). The CDR3 is 16 amino acids. V dropped 0 bases and J dropped 8 bases, with 20 bases sitting between them. Germline CDR1 reads SGDLS; CDR2 reads YYNGEE. In DNA, the CDR3 is TGTGCCAGCAGCGTAGGGGGGAATACGGCAGGCGGCGGCTACACCTTC. Encoded protein: CASSVGGNTAGGGYTF.

This clonotype appeared many times. The chain is built from TRBV19 and TRBJ1-6; 7 bases line up with TRBD1. CDR3 size: 16 residues. The J segment lost 3 bases and the V segment lost 0 bases, leaving 2 bases of the junction unmatched. Germline CDR1 reads LNHDA; CDR2 reads SQIVND (reference sequence). CDR3 region: CASSIDGDSYNSPLHF. The CDR3, as DNA: TGTGCCAGTAGTATAGATGGGGACAGCTATAATTCACCCCTCCACTTT.

This clonotype was observed many times. The chain recombines TRBV4-2 with TRBJ1-1; tentatively, D is TRBD1 (5 bases). The V end lost 1 base, the J end lost 1 base, and 10 bases lay between the germline ends. This CDR3 contains 15 residues. In germline, CDR1 is LGHNA, CDR2 YNFKEQ. CDR3 sequence reads: CASSQGKTENTEAFF. CDR3 coding DNA: TGTGCCAGCAGCCAAGGCAAGACAGAGAACACTGAAGCTTTCTTT.

This clonotype was seen ten or more times. The V and J genes are TRBV9 and TRBJ1-1, with unresolved D. CDR1 SGDLS and CDR2 YYNGEE come from the germline V gene. Trimming left V 4 bases short and J 0 bases short, with 10 bases between. The CDR3 has 14 residues. The CDR3 DNA reads TGTGCCAGCAGCTACCAGACGGTGAACACTGAAGCTTTCTTT. Encoded protein: CASSYQTVNTEAFF.

The rearrangement links TRBV9 to TRBJ2-7, with D unclear. The CDR3 length is 13 residues. Germline-derived CDR1 and CDR2 are SGDLS and YYNGEE. The V end was cut by 4 bases, the J end by 5 bases, with 13 bases between. CDR3 sequence reads: CASSPSGVNEQYF. As DNA, the CDR3 is TGTGCCAGCAGCCCTAGTGGGGTCAACGAGCAGTACTTC. The full variable domain, completed using reference TRBV9 and TRBJ2-7, is DSGVTQTPKHLITATGQRVTLRCSPRSGDLSVYWYQQSLDQGLQFLIQYYNGEERAKGNILERFSAQQFPDLHSELNLSSLELGDSALYFCASSPSGVNEQYFGPGTRLTVT.